Below, 20 T cell receptor beta chains from the same sample are listed, as sequenced in a study of somatic mutations in cytotoxic T cells in rheumatoid arthritis. Repertoires were generated with immunoSEQ multiplex PCR, while TCRdb's copy carries only in-frame clones and drops some. The table has some 17,000 clones, about 80% seen once; the top ten hold approximately 4.6%. Specimen: CD8+ T cells sorted from blood. All receptors come from an adult with rheumatoid arthritis.

The chain links TRBV27 to TRBJ2-3; D uncertain. This CDR3 comprises 16 residues. Trimming removed 3 bases at V and 0 bases at J, with 13 bases between. Germline V lookup: CDR1 MNHEY, CDR2 SMNVEV (reference sequence). The CDR3 protein is CASSFLRPASTDTQYF. CDR3 bases: TGTGCCAGCAGTTTTTTGAGACCCGCTAGCACAGATACGCAGTATTTT.

V usage is TRBV5-6 and J usage is TRBJ1-2, with TRBD1 as a possible D gene (6 bases). Deletions cut 1 base from V and 6 bases from J, with 10 bases between. There are 13 residues in the CDR3. Germline CDR1 and CDR2: SGHDT and YYEEEE. Here the CDR3 reads CASSLNRDHGYTF. The CDR3 DNA reads as TGTGCCAGCAGCTTGAACAGGGATCATGGCTACACCTTC.

This clone was observed a handful of times. The chain employs TRBV28 and TRBJ1-1, with D possibly being TRBD1 (5 bases). V was clipped by 8 bases and J by 4 bases, with 17 bases between them. This CDR3 is 14 amino acids long. Looked up from germline, CDR1 is MDHEN and CDR2 is SYDVKM. CDR3 loop: CASAIQGEGTEAFF. The CDR3 region has the DNA TGTGCCAGCGCGATCCAGGGAGAAGGCACTGAAGCTTTCTTT.

The chain carries TRBV30 and TRBJ1-5; D may be TRBD1 (5 bases). The CDR3 runs to 13 residues. The germline V gene has CDR1 GTSNPN and CDR2 SVGIG (reference sequence). The V and J ends lost 0 bases and 4 bases respectively, with 7 bases between them. CDR3 residues: CAWSVQGNQPQHF. The CDR3 DNA sequence: TGTGCCTGGAGTGTCCAGGGTAATCAGCCCCAGCATTTT.

This clone is categorized as medium-sized. V usage is TRBV10-2 and J usage is TRBJ2-7; TRBD2 aligns across 13 bases. CDR1 and CDR2 (germline): WSHSY, SAAADI. CDR3 length: 16 residues. Germline trimming cut 6 bases from V and 4 bases from J; bases unmatched to any gene: 9. CDR3 coding DNA: TGCGCCAGCAGCCCGCTAACTAGCGGGGGGGCATACGAGCAGTACTTC. Protein: CASSPLTSGGAYEQYF.

V is TRBV9 and J is TRBJ2-1; D assignment may be TRBD1 or TRBD2 (5 bases each). CDR1 SGDLS and CDR2 YYNGEE come from the germline V gene. Deletions cut 4 bases from V and 8 bases from J, with 19 bases between. The CDR3 loop spans 15 amino acids. CDR3 sequence: CASSTHRRRDDEQFF. The CDR3 DNA is TGTGCCAGCAGCACTCACAGGAGGAGAGACGATGAGCAGTTCTTC.

The chain joins TRBV13 to TRBJ2-1; 8 nucleotides align to TRBD1. There are 16 residues in the CDR3. The V segment lost 5 bases and the J segment 3 bases; nucleotides outside the gene matches: 9. Germline V lookup: CDR1 PRHDT, CDR2 FYEKMQ (reference sequence). This chain's CDR3 is CASSPRSGTGYNEQFF. CDR3 nucleotides: TGTGCCAGCAGCCCCCGCTCCGGGACAGGCTACAATGAGCAGTTCTTC. The full variable domain, in which reference TRBV13 and TRBJ2-1 provide the parts outside the CDR3, is AAGVIQSPRHLIKEKRETATLKCYPIPRHDTVYWYQQGPGQDPQFLISFYEKMQSDKGSIPDRFSAQQFSDYHSELNMSSLELGDSALYFCASSPRSGTGYNEQFFGPGTRLTVL.

The genes are TRBV27 and TRBJ1-2; 7 nucleotides match TRBD1. The germline V gene encodes CDR1 MNHEY and CDR2 SMNVEV (reference sequence). CDR3 length: 15 residues. With V trimmed by 5 bases and J by 7 bases, 13 bases remained unmatched. The CDR3 region is CASSPPGGHWSGYTF. The CDR3 nucleotides are TGTGCCAGCAGTCCCCCAGGGGGGCATTGGAGTGGCTACACCTTC.

This clone qualifies as medium-sized. This chain links TRBV4-1 with TRBJ1-5; D is perhaps TRBD1 (6 bases). CDR3 length: 17 amino acids. V gave up 6 bases and J gave up 1 base, with 19 bases separating them. Germline V gene lookup returns CDR1 MGHRA and CDR2 YSYEKL. In DNA, the CDR3 is TGCGCCAGCAGTCGTGGAATAGGGGGGAGGAGCAATCAGCCCCAGCATTTT. Protein: CASSRGIGGRSNQPQHF.

The J gene is TRBJ2-6, the V gene TRBV5-1; possible D gene TRBD2, 7 bases. The CDR3 covers 18 residues. CDR1 is SGHRS and CDR2 is YFSETQ in the germline V gene. Trimming shortened V by 1 base and J by 0 bases, and 14 bases separated the two germline ends. CDR3 sequence reads: CASSLWRGPPSGANVLTF. The CDR3 DNA reads as TGCGCCAGCAGCTTGTGGCGGGGGCCCCCCTCTGGGGCCAACGTCCTGACTTTC.

The chain couples TRBV7-9 to TRBJ1-1; maybe TRBD1 (5 bases). The CDR3 covers 12 residues. Trimming took off 11 bases at V and 3 bases at J, with 13 bases between the two ends. Germline CDR1 reads SEHNR; CDR2 reads FQNEAQ (reference sequence). CDR3 loop: CACRWGDTEAFF. In nucleotides, the CDR3 is TGTGCCTGCCGATGGGGGGACACTGAAGCTTTCTTT.

The DNA for the CDR3 is TGTGCCAGTAGTATAGGAAGCGGGGGACTCTACGAGCAGTACTTC. This translates into CASSIGSGGLYEQYF. The gene calls are TRBV19 and TRBJ2-7; 8 bases agree with TRBD2. The CDR3 spans 15 residues. Germline trimming cut 1 base from V and 3 bases from J; bases unmatched to any gene: 5. Germline-derived CDR1 and CDR2 are LNHDA and SQIVND (reference sequence).

V is TRBV12-5 and J is TRBJ2-2; D possibly corresponds to TRBD2 (6 bases). Germline V lookup: CDR1 LGHNT, CDR2 FRNRAP. The V and J ends lost 6 bases and 3 bases respectively, with 14 bases between them. The CDR3 length is 15 residues. CDR3: CASGNAGRYTGELFF. The CDR3 DNA follows: TGTGCTAGTGGCAACGCCGGGAGATACACCGGGGAGCTGTTTTTT. Using reference TRBV12-5 and TRBJ2-2 for the parts outside the CDR3, the full variable domain is DARVTQTPRHKVTEMGQEVTMRCQPILGHNTVFWYRQTMMQGLELLAYFRNRAPLDDSGMPKDRFSAEMPDATLATLKIQPSEPRDSAVYFCASGNAGRYTGELFFGEGSRLTVL.

V usage is TRBV7-6 and J usage is TRBJ2-1; D perhaps matches TRBD2 (5 bases). The V gene lost 1 base and the J gene lost 2 bases, with 15 bases spanning the gap. The CDR3 contains 17 residues. Germline CDR1 and CDR2: SGHVS and FNYEAQ. In nucleotides, the CDR3 is TGTGCCAGCAGCTTAGACGGGAATCTTGGTCCCTACAATGAGCAGTTCTTC. Translated, it gives CASSLDGNLGPYNEQFF.

The genes are TRBV27 and TRBJ1-2, with 7 bases aligning to TRBD1. The CDR3 spans 14 residues. The V gene's germline CDR1 is MNHEY and CDR2 SMNVEV (reference sequence). The V and J ends lost 6 bases and 6 bases, in that order; junction bases with no gene match: 10. The CDR3 protein is CASRRSTGSHGYTF. DNA of the CDR3: TGTGCCAGCAGGCGATCGACAGGGAGCCATGGCTACACCTTC.

The chain links TRBV13 to TRBJ2-3; 12 nucleotides line up with TRBD2. This CDR3 comprises 16 residues. The V gene end was trimmed by 3 bases and the J gene end by 0 bases; junction bases not matched to a gene: 1. The germline V gene has CDR1 PRHDT and CDR2 FYEKMQ (reference sequence). The CDR3 DNA follows: TGTGCCAGCAGCTTTGGACTAGCGGGGAGCACAGATACGCAGTATTTT. Its protein product is CASSFGLAGSTDTQYF.

In its sample, this clone was seen a few times. The chain joins TRBV7-8 to TRBJ2-2; no clear D. From germline, CDR1 is SGHVS and CDR2 FQNEAQ. V lost 4 bases, J lost 5 bases, and 8 bases lay in between. The CDR3 has 13 amino acids. The CDR3 spells CASSSGSTGELFF. The CDR3 region has the DNA TGTGCCAGCAGCTCGGGTAGTACCGGGGAGCTGTTTTTT.

The rearrangement uses TRBV11-2 and TRBJ1-2, with TRBD1 as a possible D gene (5 bases). This CDR3 has 12 amino acids. V was shortened by 5 bases and J by 5 bases, with 9 bases between the two germline ends. CDR1 and CDR2 (germline): SGHAT, FQNNGV. CDR3 in amino acids: CASSRGFYGYTF. The CDR3 DNA reads as TGTGCCAGCAGCCGGGGGTTTTATGGCTACACCTTC.

This chain links TRBV10-3 with TRBJ1-2; 7 bases match TRBD1. The trim removed 2 bases at V and 4 bases at J, leaving 4 bases unmatched. This CDR3 has 14 amino acids. Germline CDR1 is ENHRY and CDR2 is SYGVKD. The CDR3 loop reads CAISEGQEIYGYTF. In DNA, the CDR3 is TGTGCCATCAGTGAGGGACAGGAAATCTATGGCTACACCTTC.

The chain has TRBV6-6 and TRBJ2-5; 7 positions agree with TRBD2. This CDR3 comprises 15 residues. The junction had 11 bases not matched to a gene; V was cut back by 7 bases and J by 3 bases. Germline CDR1 and CDR2: MNHNY and SVGAGI (reference sequence). The CDR3 sequence is CASTDAWGREETQYF. The DNA of the CDR3 is TGTGCCAGCACCGACGCTTGGGGGAGGGAAGAGACCCAGTACTTC.